This T cell receptor (beta chain) appears in the sequencing data of a study of blood T cells in healthy people across ages. Trimming cost V 4 bases and J 9 bases, with 20 bases left between them. Germline V gene lookup returns CDR1 SGHRS and CDR2 YFSETQ. CDR3 length: 15 amino acids. A few counts support this clonotype. Next came a second PCR, run for about 7 to 12 cycles, which used a sample-barcoded 5' primer along with a J-beta primer mix. TCRdb recomputed calls from the 5' RACE reads with MiXCR, one row per CDR3 protein. The repertoire includes hundreds of thousands of distinct CDR3 sequences, around 50% of them detected once, and roughly 25% sits in the top ten.

This receptor was taken from a man aged 35 to 55 in good health. The chain is built from TRBV5-1 and TRBJ2-1, with D possibly TRBD1 on 5 matching bases. The sequencing input was blood. CDR3 DNA: TGCGCCAGCAGCGAAGGGGTCGGGCTCACCGTTGAGCAGTTCTTC. Translated: CASSEGVGLTVEQFF.